Below are 13 T cell receptor beta chains sequenced from a single sample in a study of T cell clones after liver transplantation. Sequencing used immunoSEQ multiplex PCR; TCRdb keeps in-frame clones, though not all of them. The sample has nearly 45,000 clones; about 82% are singletons. Material: CD4+ T cells from blood, obtained 24 months after liver transplant. Every receptor here comes from a human patient who received a liver transplant. Some T cells may be supplied by the graft donor.

The chain carries TRBV2 and TRBJ1-3; D unresolved. V was clipped by 6 bases and J by 0 bases, with 18 bases between them. Looked up from germline, CDR1 is SNHLY and CDR2 is FYNNEI. This CDR3 is 17 amino acids long. CDR3 coding DNA: TGTGCCAGCAGCACCCCCCAGGACCGGGTCTCTGGAAACACCATATATTTT. Its protein product is CASSTPQDRVSGNTIYF.

This clone has just a few counts. This chain links TRBV7-9 with TRBJ1-1; D unresolved. Trimming stripped 5 bases from V and 10 bases from J, with 26 bases between. Germline lookup yields CDR1 SEHNR and CDR2 FQNEAQ (reference sequence). The CDR3 sequence is 16 residues long. CDR3 loop: CASSPKIRVSAGIAFF. The CDR3 DNA reads TGTGCCAGCAGCCCCAAAATACGAGTCAGCGCTGGAATAGCTTTCTTT.

V gene TRBV27 combines with J gene TRBJ1-5; TRBD1 agrees at 7 bases. Germline-derived CDR1 and CDR2 are MNHEY and SMNVEV (reference sequence). Trimming cost V 5 bases and J 6 bases; bases outside gene matches: 7. The CDR3 extends over 14 amino acids. The CDR3 DNA reads TGTGCCAGCAGTAGACAGGGTTCGGGTCAGCCCCAGCATTTT. It encodes CASSRQGSGQPQHF.

This clone was counted between two and nine times. J is TRBJ1-2 and V is TRBV27; D is possibly TRBD1 (6 bases). This CDR3 contains 15 residues. In germline, CDR1 is MNHEY, CDR2 SMNVEV (reference sequence). Trimming pared 6 bases from V and 4 bases from J, leaving 18 bases between. CDR3 DNA: TGTGCCAGCAGGTATACCAGGAGGGGGAGCTATGGCTACACCTTC. The encoded protein is CASRYTRRGSYGYTF.

This clone was recorded only once. V usage is TRBV28 and J usage is TRBJ1-5; 10 bases match TRBD1. The V segment lost 5 bases and the J segment 5 bases; nucleotides outside the gene matches: 6. The V gene's germline CDR1 is MDHEN and CDR2 SYDVKM. The CDR3 contains 15 residues. This chain's CDR3 is CASSPFGTGDQPQHF. DNA of the CDR3: TGTGCCAGCAGTCCATTCGGGACAGGGGATCAGCCCCAGCATTTT.

The chain joins TRBV9 to TRBJ2-1; D possibly corresponds to TRBD2 (6 bases). This CDR3 contains 14 residues. Trimming removed 3 bases at V and 7 bases at J, with 14 bases between. CDR1 is SGDLS, CDR2 YYNGEE, per germline. CDR3 protein: CASSARLVWNEQFF. As DNA, the CDR3 is TGTGCCAGCAGCGCCAGACTAGTCTGGAATGAGCAGTTCTTC. The full variable domain, its missing parts supplied by reference TRBV9 and TRBJ2-1, is DSGVTQTPKHLITATGQRVTLRCSPRSGDLSVYWYQQSLDQGLQFLIQYYNGEERAKGNILERFSAQQFPDLHSELNLSSLELGDSALYFCASSARLVWNEQFFGPGTRLTVL.

The rearrangement joins TRBV28 to TRBJ1-1; D gene uncertain. Trimming stripped 6 bases from V and 2 bases from J, with 13 bases between. The CDR3 consists of 14 residues. The germline V gene encodes CDR1 MDHEN and CDR2 SYDVKM. The CDR3 here is CASSLPPVNTEAFF. Here the CDR3 DNA reads TGTGCCAGCAGCTTACCCCCGGTAAACACTGAAGCTTTCTTT.

The chain recombines TRBV6-1 with TRBJ1-6; TRBD1 matches 7 bases. The CDR3 runs to 13 residues. Germline loops: CDR1 MNHNS, CDR2 SASEGT. The junction had 5 bases not matched to a gene; V was cut back by 6 bases and J by 9 bases. The CDR3 DNA reads as TGTGCCAGCAGGGGACAGCCTCGTTCACCCCTCCACTTT. This codes for CASRGQPRSPLHF.

The chain recombines TRBV7-8 with TRBJ1-6; D ambiguous. The CDR3 is made up of 18 amino acids. CDR1 and CDR2 from the germline V gene are SGHVS and FQNEAQ. With 5 bases removed from V and 1 base from J, the gap between germline ends came to 18 bases. The DNA of the CDR3 is TGTGCCAGCAGCCCAGCGGTGTCTCCCGTGTCCTATAATTCACCCCTCCACTTT. Residues: CASSPAVSPVSYNSPLHF.

The chain combines TRBV7-3 with TRBJ2-6, with TRBD2 matching 7 bases. V gave up 2 bases and J gave up 0 bases; unmatched junction bases: 7. This CDR3 is built from 18 residues. Per the germline V gene, CDR1 is SGHTA and CDR2 is FQGTGA. The CDR3 spells CASSLFAGAISGANVLTF. The CDR3 coding sequence is TGTGCCAGCAGCTTATTCGCGGGAGCCATCTCTGGGGCCAACGTCCTGACTTTC.

V usage is TRBV4-1 and J usage is TRBJ1-2; D uncertain. This CDR3 spans 11 amino acids. V gave up 2 bases and J gave up 4 bases, with 2 bases separating them. Germline V gene sequence: CDR1 MGHRA, CDR2 YSYEKL. CDR3 loop: CASSQSYGYTF. Here the CDR3 DNA reads TGCGCCAGCAGCCAATCCTATGGCTACACCTTC.

The table lists this clone with a few counts. The rearrangement uses TRBV6-6 and TRBJ2-3; 9 bases are shared with TRBD2. In germline, CDR1 is MNHNY, CDR2 SVGAGI (reference sequence). The length of the CDR3 is 16 residues. The V and J ends lost 0 bases and 2 bases, in that order; junction bases with no gene match: 3. CDR3 nucleotide sequence: TGTGCCAGCAGTTACTCGGGCGGGAGGGCCACAGATACGCAGTATTTT. It codes for CASSYSGGRATDTQYF.

This clone occurred a few times. CDR3 region: CASSEAPGWNTEAFF. The CDR3 nucleotides read TGTGCCAGCAGTGAAGCGCCAGGGTGGAACACTGAAGCTTTCTTT. The J gene is TRBJ1-1, the V gene TRBV2; D is possibly TRBD1 (5 bases). The CDR3 has 15 residues. From germline, CDR1 is SNHLY and CDR2 FYNNEI. V gave up 0 bases and J gave up 1 base, with 9 bases separating them. The whole variable domain, remainder taken from reference TRBV2 and TRBJ1-1, is EPEVTQTPSHQVTQMGQEVILRCVPISNHLYFYWYRQILGQKVEFLVSFYNNEISEKSEIFDDQFSVERPDGSNFTLKIRSTKLEDSAMYFCASSEAPGWNTEAFFGQGTRLTVV.